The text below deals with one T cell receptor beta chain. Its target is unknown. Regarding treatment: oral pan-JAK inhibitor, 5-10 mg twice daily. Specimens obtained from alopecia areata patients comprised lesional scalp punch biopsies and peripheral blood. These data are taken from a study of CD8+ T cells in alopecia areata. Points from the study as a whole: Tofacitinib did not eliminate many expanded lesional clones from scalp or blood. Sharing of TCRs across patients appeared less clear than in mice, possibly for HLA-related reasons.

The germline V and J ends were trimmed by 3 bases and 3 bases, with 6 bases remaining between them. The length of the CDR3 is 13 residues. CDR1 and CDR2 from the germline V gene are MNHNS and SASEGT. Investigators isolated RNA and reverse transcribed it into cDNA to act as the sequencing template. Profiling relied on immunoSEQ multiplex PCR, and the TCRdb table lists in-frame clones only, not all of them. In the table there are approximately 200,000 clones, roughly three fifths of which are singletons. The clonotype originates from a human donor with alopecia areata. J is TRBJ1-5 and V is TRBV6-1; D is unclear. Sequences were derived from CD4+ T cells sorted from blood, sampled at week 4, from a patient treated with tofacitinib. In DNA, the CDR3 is TGTGCCAGCAGTGACTCCTACAATCAGCCCCAGCATTTT. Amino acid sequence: CASSDSYNQPQHF.